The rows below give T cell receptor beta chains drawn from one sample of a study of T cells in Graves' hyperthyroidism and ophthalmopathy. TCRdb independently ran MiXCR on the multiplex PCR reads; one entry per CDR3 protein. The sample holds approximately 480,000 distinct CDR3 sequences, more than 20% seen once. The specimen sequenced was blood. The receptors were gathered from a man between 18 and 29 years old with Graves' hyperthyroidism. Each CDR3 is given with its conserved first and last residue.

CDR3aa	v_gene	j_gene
CASRLGTGGSEAFF	TRBV6-1	TRBJ1-1
CAISESDSVSTDTQYF	TRBV10-3	TRBJ2-3
CASSQVNRGPEQYF	TRBV14	TRBJ2-7
CASSVLGTANQPQHF	TRBV12-3/TRBV12-4	TRBJ1-5
CASSQLTGRETQYF	TRBV3-1	TRBJ2-5
CASSQEGYEQYF	TRBV14	TRBJ2-7
CASSLDPSRNQPQHF	TRBV27	TRBJ1-5
CASRPVDRGQTGELFF	TRBV7-9	TRBJ2-2
CASSYSGLREAFF	TRBV6-5	TRBJ1-1
CASSPGRGMDQPQHF	TRBV10-2	TRBJ1-5
CATRESSTDTQYF	TRBV10-3	TRBJ2-3
CASSFKTANYGYTF	TRBV7-9	TRBJ1-2
CASSLQGKEEQYF	TRBV28	TRBJ2-7
CASSQEVRGGYEQYF	TRBV4-1	TRBJ2-7
CASSENGAGELFF	TRBV6-1	TRBJ2-2
CASSEGTYSGNTIYF	TRBV6-1	TRBJ1-3
CASSDRQYSNQPQHF	TRBV6-1	TRBJ1-5
CASSYGNGLYEQYF	TRBV6-5	TRBJ2-7
CASSGTVRNQPQHF	TRBV12-3/TRBV12-4	TRBJ1-5
CASSEVADEQYF	TRBV2	TRBJ2-7
CASKKDLDTEAFF	TRBV19	TRBJ1-1
CASNPTGGNQPQHF	TRBV7-2	TRBJ1-5
CASSWGQGEAFF	TRBV6-5	TRBJ1-1
CASPPIRGALGEQYF	TRBV6-1	TRBJ2-7
CASSRGTGNNYGYTF	TRBV4-1	TRBJ1-2
CASRFSTGELFF	TRBV13	TRBJ2-2
CASSSIGVNTEAFF	TRBV12-3/TRBV12-4	TRBJ1-1
CASSLPSDSPYEQYF	TRBV28	TRBJ2-7
CASSQEGRGDEQFF	TRBV3-1	TRBJ2-1
CATSDLDFNYGYTF	TRBV24-1	TRBJ1-2
CGARGNTGELFF	TRBV7-6	TRBJ2-2
CASSPPGDSYEQYF	TRBV18	TRBJ2-7
CAGGRSSYEQYF	TRBV2	TRBJ2-7
CASSQDVEPEETQYF	TRBV3-1	TRBJ2-5
CASSLERRWRETQYF	TRBV28	TRBJ2-5
CASSMGGNYGYTF	TRBV19	TRBJ1-2
CASSFRWRGYSNQPQHF	TRBV12-3/TRBV12-4	TRBJ1-5
CASSHMAIYNEQFF	TRBV6-2/TRBV6-3	TRBJ2-1
CASSLRTGYAFF	TRBV28	TRBJ1-1
CASTGDTGNTIYF	TRBV2	TRBJ1-3
CASRTVSGTQYF	TRBV12-3/TRBV12-4	TRBJ2-5
CATSRTSGGGYEQYF	TRBV15	TRBJ2-7
CAWSVSVETQYF	TRBV30	TRBJ2-5
CATSGQRGFSTDTQYF	TRBV24-1	TRBJ2-3
CAISEWRTADTEAFF	TRBV10-3	TRBJ1-1
CASSYIGSGELFF	TRBV6-5	TRBJ2-2
CASHDVINLETQYF	TRBV28	TRBJ2-5
CASSYSGTGDDYGYTF	TRBV6-5	TRBJ1-2
CASSQVRGPYYEQYF	TRBV4-1	TRBJ2-7
CASSLGGTNSPLHF	TRBV11-2	TRBJ1-6
CASSLGSLNTGELFF	TRBV12-3/TRBV12-4	TRBJ2-2
CASSLEGGGYGYTF	TRBV5-1	TRBJ1-2